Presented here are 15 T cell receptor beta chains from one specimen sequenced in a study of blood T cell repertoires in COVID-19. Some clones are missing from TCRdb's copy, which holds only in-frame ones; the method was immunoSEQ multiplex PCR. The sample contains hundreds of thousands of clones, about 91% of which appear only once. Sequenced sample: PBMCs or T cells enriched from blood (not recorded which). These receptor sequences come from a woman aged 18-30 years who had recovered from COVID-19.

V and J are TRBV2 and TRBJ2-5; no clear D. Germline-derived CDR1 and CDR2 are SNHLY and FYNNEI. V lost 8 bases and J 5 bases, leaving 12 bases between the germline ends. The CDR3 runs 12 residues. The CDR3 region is CASALVSETQYF. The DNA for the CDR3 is TGTGCCAGCGCCCTAGTTTCGGAGACCCAGTACTTC.

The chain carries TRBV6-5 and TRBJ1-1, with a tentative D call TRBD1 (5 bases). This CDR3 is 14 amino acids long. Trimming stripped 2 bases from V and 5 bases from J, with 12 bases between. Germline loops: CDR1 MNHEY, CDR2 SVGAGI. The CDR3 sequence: CASSYGRDGTEAFF. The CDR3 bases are TGTGCCAGCAGTTACGGCAGGGATGGTACTGAAGCTTTCTTT.

The CDR3 sequence is CASSLATLPSDTEAFF. The DNA of the CDR3 is TGTGCCAGCAGCTTAGCAACCTTACCGTCAGACACTGAAGCTTTCTTT. The chain links TRBV7-9 to TRBJ1-1; D unclear. The V gene's germline CDR1 is SEHNR and CDR2 FQNEAQ (reference sequence). Trimming cost V 0 bases and J 3 bases, with 14 bases left between them. CDR3 length: 16 residues. Together with reference TRBV7-9 and TRBJ1-1, the CDR3 gives the full variable domain: DTGVSQNPRHKITKRGQNVTFRCDPISEHNRLYWYRQTLGQGPEFLTYFQNEAQLEKSRLLSDRFSAERPKGSFSTLEIQRTEQGDSAMYLCASSLATLPSDTEAFFGQGTRLTVV.

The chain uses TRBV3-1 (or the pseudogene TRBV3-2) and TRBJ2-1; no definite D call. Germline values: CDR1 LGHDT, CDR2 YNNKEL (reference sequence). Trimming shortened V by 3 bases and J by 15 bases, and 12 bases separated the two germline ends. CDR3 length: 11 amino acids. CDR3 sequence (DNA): TGTGCCAGCAGCCAGCTAGTAGGATTGTTCTTC. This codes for CASSQLVGLFF.

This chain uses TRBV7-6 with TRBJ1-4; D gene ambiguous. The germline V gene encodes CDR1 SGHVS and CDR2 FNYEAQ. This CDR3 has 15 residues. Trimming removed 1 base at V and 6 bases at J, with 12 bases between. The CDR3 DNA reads TGTGCCAGCAGCTTAGATGGGGTCGGGGATGAAAAACTGTTTTTT. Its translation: CASSLDGVGDEKLFF.

The CDR3 region has the DNA TGTGCCAGCAGCTTAGGGGGACAAACAGGGTCGGATTACGAGCAGTACTTC. It codes for CASSLGGQTGSDYEQYF. V usage is TRBV7-8 and J usage is TRBJ2-7; maybe TRBD1 (6 bases). Germline lookup yields CDR1 SGHVS and CDR2 FQNEAQ. V gave up 1 base and J gave up 4 bases, with 20 bases separating them. CDR3 length: 17 amino acids. The complete variable domain, with remaining parts taken from reference TRBV7-8 and TRBJ2-7, reads GAGVSQSPRYKVAKRGQDVALRCDPISGHVSLFWYQQALGQGPEFLTYFQNEAQLDKSGLPSDRFFAERPEGSVSTLKIQRTQQEDSAVYLCASSLGGQTGSDYEQYFGPGTRLTVT.

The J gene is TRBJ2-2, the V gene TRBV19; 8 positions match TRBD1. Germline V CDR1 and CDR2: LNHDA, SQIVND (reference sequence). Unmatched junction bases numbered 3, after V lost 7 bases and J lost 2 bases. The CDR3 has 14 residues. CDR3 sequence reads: CASTGQGNTGELFF. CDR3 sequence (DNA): TGTGCCAGTACTGGACAGGGAAACACCGGGGAGCTGTTTTTT.

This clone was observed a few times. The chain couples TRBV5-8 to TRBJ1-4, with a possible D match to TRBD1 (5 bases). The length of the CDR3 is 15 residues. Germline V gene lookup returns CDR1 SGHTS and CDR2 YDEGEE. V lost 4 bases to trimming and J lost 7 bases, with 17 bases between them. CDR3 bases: TGTGCCAGCAGCGTAGCTCTAGTAAGGGGTGAAAAACTGTTTTTT. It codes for CASSVALVRGEKLFF.

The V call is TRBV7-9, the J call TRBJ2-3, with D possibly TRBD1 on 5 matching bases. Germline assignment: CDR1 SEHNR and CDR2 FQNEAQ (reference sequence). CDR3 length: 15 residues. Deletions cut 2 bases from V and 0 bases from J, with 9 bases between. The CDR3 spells CASSLRQGSTDTQYF. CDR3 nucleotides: TGTGCCAGCAGCTTACGGCAGGGTAGCACAGATACGCAGTATTTT.

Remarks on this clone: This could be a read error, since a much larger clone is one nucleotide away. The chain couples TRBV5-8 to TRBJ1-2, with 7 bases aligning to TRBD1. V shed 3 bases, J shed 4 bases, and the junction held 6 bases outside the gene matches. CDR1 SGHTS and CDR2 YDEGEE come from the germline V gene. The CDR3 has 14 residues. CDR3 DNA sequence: TGTGCCAGCAGCTCCCAGGGGGGCGGCTATGGCTACACCTTC. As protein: CASSSQGGGYGYTF.

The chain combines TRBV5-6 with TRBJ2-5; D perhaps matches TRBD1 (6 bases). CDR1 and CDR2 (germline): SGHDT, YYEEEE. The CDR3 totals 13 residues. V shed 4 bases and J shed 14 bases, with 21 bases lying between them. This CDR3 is CASSPIGTGHPYF. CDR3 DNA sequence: TGTGCCAGCAGCCCAATCGGTACGGGACATCCCTACTTC.

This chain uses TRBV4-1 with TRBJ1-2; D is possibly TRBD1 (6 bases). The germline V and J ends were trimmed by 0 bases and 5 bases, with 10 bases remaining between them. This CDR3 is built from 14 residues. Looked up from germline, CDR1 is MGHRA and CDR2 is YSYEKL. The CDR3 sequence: CASSQDQGSYGYTF. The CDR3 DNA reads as TGCGCCAGCAGCCAAGATCAGGGGTCTTATGGCTACACCTTC.

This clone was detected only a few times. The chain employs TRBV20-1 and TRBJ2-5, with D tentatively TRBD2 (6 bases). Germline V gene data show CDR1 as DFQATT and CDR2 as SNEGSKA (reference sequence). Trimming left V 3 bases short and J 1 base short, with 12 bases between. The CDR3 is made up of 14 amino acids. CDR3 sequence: CSASKAGSQETQYF. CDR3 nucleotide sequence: TGCAGTGCTAGTAAGGCGGGGAGCCAAGAGACCCAGTACTTC.

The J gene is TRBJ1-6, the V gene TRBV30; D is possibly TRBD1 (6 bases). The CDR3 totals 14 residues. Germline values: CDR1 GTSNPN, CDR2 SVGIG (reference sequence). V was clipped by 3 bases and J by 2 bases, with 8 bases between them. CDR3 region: CAWRAGAYNSPLHF. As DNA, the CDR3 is TGTGCCTGGAGGGCAGGGGCCTATAATTCACCCCTCCACTTT. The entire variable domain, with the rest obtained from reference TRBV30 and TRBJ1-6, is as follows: SQTIHQWPATLVQPVGSPLSLECTVEGTSNPNLYWYRQAAGRGLQLLFYSVGIGQISSEVPQNLSASRPQDRQFILSSKKLLLSDSGFYLCAWRAGAYNSPLHFGNGTRLTVT.

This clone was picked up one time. Here the CDR3 reads CASSGGAGPQHF. Here the CDR3 DNA reads TGTGCCAGCAGCGGAGGGGCCGGGCCCCAGCATTTT. J is TRBJ1-5 and V is TRBV7-9, with D tentatively TRBD1 (5 bases). This CDR3 is built from 12 residues. Trimming took 5 bases from V and 9 from J, leaving 11 bases between them. Germline values: CDR1 SEHNR, CDR2 FQNEAQ (reference sequence).